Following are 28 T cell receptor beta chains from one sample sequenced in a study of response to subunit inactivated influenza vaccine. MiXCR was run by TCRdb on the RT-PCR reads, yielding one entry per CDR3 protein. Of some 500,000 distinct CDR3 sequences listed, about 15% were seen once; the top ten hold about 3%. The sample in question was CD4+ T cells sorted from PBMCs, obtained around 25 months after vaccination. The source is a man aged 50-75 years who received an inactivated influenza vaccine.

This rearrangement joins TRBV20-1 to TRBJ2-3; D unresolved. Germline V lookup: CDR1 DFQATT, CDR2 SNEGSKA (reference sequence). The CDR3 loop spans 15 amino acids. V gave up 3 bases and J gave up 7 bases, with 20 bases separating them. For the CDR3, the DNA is TGCAGTGCTAGGTCCGCCCACTTGCCCACCCATACGCAGTATTTT. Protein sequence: CSARSAHLPTHTQYF.

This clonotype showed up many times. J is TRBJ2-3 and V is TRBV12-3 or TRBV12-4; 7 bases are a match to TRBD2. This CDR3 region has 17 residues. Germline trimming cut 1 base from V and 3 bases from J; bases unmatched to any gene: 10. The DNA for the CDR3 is TGTGCCAGCAGTTTAGATTCAGGAGCGGGGATAACAGATACGCAGTATTTT. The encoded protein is CASSLDSGAGITDTQYF.

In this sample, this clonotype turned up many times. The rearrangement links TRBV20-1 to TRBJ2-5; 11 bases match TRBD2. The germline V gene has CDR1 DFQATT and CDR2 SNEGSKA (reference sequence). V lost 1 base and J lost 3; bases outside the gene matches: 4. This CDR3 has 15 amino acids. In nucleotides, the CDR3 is TGCAGTGCTAGAGTAGCGGGGGGGCCGGAAGAGACCCAGTACTTC. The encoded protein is CSARVAGGPEETQYF.

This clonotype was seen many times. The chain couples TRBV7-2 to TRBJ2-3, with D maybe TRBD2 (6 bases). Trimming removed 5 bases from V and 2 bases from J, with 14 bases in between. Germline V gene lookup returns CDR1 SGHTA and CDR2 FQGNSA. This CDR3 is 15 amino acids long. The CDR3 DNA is TGTGCCAGCAGCCCCGGGAGCTCGTACACAGATACGCAGTATTTT. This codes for CASSPGSSYTDTQYF.

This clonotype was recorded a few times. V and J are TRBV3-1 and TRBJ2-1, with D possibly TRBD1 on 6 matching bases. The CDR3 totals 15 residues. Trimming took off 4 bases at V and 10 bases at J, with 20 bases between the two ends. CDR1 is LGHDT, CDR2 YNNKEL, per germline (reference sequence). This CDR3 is CASSPEPDSLGEQFF. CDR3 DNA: TGTGCCAGCAGCCCTGAACCGGACAGTCTTGGCGAGCAGTTCTTC.

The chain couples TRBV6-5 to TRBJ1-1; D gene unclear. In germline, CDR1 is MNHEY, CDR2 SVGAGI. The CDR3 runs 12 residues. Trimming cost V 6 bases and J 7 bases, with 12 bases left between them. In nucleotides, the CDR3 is TGTGCCAGCAGCAGCCGAAGGGTTGAAGCTTTCTTT. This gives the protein CASSSRRVEAFF.

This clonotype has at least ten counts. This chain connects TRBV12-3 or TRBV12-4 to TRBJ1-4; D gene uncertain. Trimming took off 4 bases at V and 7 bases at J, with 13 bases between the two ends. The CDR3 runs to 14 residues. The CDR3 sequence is CASSSRNLFEKLFF. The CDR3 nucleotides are TGTGCCAGCAGTTCGCGAAACTTATTTGAAAAACTGTTTTTT.

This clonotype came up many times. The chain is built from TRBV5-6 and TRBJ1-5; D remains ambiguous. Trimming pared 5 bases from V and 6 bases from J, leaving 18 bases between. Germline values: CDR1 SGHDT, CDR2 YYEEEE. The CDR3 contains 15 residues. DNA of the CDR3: TGTGCCAGCAGTTCAGAAGCAGGTGGATTTCAGCCCCAGCATTTT. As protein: CASSSEAGGFQPQHF.

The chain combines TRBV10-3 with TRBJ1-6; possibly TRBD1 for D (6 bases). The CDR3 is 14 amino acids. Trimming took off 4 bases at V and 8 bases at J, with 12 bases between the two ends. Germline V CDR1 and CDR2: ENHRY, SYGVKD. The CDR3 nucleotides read TGTGCCATCAGTGCGGGCAGGGGCTATTCACCCCTCCACTTT. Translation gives CAISAGRGYSPLHF.

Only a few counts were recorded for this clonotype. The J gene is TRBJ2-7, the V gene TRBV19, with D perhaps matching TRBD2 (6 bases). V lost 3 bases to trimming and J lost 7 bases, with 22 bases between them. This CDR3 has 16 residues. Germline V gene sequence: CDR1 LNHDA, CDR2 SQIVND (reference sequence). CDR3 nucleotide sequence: TGTGCCAGTAGTATCGGATCTGGTGGGAGGACCGGAGAGCAGTACTTC. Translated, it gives CASSIGSGGRTGEQYF.

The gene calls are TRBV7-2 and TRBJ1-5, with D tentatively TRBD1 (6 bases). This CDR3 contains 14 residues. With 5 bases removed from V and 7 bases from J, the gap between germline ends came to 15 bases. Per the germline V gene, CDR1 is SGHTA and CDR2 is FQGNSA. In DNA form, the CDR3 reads TGTGCCAGCAGCCAAGACAGGTCCGAACAGCCCCAGCATTTT. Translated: CASSQDRSEQPQHF.

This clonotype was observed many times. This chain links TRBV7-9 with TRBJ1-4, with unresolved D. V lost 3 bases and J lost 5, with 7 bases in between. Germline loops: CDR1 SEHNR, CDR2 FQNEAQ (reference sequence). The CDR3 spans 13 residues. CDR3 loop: CASSFGGNEKLFF. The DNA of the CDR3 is TGTGCCAGCAGCTTCGGAGGGAATGAAAAACTGTTTTTT.

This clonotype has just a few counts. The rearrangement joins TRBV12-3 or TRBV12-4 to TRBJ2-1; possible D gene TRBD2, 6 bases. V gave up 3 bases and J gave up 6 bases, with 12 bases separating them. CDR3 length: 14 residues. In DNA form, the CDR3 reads TGTGCCAGCAGTTTGGGCGGGACGGGCAATGAGCAGTTCTTC. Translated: CASSLGGTGNEQFF.

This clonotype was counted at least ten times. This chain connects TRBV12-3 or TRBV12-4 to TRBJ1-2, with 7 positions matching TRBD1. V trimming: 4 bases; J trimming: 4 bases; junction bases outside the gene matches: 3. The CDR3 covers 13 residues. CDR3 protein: CASSYRGSYGYTF. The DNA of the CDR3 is TGTGCCAGCAGTTACAGGGGTTCCTATGGCTACACCTTC.

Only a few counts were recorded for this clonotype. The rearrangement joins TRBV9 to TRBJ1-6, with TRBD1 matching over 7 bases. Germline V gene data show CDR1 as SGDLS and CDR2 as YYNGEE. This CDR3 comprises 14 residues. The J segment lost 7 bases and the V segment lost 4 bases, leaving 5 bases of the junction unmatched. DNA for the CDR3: TGTGCCAGCAGCCCCCTGGGACAGAATTCACCCCTCCACTTT. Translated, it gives CASSPLGQNSPLHF.

The CDR3 sequence: CASSLDQGTTMKQFF. The CDR3 nucleotides are TGTGCCAGCAGCTTAGATCAGGGTACTACAATGAAGCAGTTCTTC. The V call is TRBV7-9, the J call TRBJ2-1; possibly TRBD1 for D (5 bases). This CDR3 contains 15 residues. V was trimmed by 1 base and J by 11 bases, leaving 18 bases between them. Germline V gives CDR1 SEHNR, CDR2 FQNEAQ (reference sequence).

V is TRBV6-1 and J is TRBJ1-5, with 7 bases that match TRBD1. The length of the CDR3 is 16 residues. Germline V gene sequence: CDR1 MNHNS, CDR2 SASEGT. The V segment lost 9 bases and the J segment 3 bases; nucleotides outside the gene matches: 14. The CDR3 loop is CASSLTGTEVNQPQHF. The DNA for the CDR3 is TGTGCCAGTTCCCTCACCGGGACAGAAGTCAATCAGCCCCAGCATTTT.

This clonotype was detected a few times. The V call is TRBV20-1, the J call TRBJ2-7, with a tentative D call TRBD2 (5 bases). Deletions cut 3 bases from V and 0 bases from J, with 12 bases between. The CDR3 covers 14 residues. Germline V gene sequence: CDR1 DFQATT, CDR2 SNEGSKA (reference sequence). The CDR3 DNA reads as TGCAGTGCTAGCTTATTGGGGAGCTCCTACGAGCAGTACTTC. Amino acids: CSASLLGSSYEQYF.

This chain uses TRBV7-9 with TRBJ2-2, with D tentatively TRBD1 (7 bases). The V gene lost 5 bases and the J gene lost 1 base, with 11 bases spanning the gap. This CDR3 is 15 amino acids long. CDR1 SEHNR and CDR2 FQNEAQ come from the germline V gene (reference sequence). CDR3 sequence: CASSARDRNTGELFF. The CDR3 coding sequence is TGTGCCAGCAGCGCGCGGGACAGGAACACCGGGGAGCTGTTTTTT.

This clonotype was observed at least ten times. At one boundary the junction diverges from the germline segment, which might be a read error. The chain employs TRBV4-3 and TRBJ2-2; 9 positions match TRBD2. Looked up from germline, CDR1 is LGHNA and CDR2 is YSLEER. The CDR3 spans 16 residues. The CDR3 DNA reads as TGCGCCAGCAGTCAAGGACTAGCGTCGAACACCGGGGAGCTGTTTTTT. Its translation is CASSQGLASNTGELFF.

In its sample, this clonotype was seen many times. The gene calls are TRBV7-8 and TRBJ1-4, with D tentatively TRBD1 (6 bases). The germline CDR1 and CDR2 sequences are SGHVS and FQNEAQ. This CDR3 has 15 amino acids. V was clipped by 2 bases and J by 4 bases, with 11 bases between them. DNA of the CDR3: TGTGCCAGCAGCTTAAGCCGGACAGTTAATGAAAAACTGTTTTTT. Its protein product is CASSLSRTVNEKLFF.

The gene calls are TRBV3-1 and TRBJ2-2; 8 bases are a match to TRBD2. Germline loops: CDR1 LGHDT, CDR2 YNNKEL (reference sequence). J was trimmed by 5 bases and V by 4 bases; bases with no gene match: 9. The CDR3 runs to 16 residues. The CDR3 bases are TGTGCCAGCAGCCTTACTAGCGGACTCGGGACCGGGGAGCTGTTTTTT. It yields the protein CASSLTSGLGTGELFF. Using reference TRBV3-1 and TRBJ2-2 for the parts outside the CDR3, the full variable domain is DTAVSQTPKYLVTQMGNDKSIKCEQNLGHDTMYWYKQDSKKFLKIMFSYNNKELIINETVPNRFSPKSPDKAHLNLHINSLELGDSAVYFCASSLTSGLGTGELFFGEGSRLTVL.

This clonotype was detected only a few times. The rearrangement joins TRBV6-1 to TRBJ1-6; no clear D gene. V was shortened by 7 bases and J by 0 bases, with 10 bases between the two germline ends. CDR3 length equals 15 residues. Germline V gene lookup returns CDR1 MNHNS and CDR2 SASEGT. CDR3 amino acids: CASTDRGSYNSPLHF. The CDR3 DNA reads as TGTGCCAGCACTGACCGAGGCTCCTATAATTCACCCCTCCACTTT.

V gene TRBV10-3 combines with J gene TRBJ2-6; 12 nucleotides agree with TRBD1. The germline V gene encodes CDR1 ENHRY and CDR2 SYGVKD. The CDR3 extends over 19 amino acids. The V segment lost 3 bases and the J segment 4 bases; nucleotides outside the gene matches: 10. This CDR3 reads CAISERSGQGARGANVLTF. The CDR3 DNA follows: TGTGCCATCAGTGAACGATCGGGACAGGGGGCGAGAGGGGCCAACGTCCTGACTTTC.

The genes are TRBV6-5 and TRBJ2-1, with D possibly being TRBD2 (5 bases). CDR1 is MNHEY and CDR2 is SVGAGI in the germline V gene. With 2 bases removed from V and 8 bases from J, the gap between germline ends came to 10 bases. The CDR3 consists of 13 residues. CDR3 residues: CASSYGPGDEQFF. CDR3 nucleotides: TGTGCCAGCAGTTACGGACCCGGGGATGAGCAGTTCTTC.

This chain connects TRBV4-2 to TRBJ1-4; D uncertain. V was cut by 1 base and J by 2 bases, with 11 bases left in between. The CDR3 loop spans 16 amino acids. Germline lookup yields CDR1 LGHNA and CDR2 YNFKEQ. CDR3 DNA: TGTGCCAGCAGCCAAGCCCCGGGGAGCACTAATGAAAAACTGTTTTTT. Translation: CASSQAPGSTNEKLFF.

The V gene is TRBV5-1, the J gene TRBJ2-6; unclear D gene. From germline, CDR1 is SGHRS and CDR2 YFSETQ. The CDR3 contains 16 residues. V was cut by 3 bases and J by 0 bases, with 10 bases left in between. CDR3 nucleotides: TGCGCCAGCAGCTCCGCCCCAGGCTCTGGGGCCAACGTCCTGACTTTC. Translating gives CASSSAPGSGANVLTF. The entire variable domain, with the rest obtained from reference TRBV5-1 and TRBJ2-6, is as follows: KAGVTQTPRYLIKTRGQQVTLSCSPISGHRSVSWYQQTPGQGLQFLFEYFSETQRNKGNFPGRFSGRQFSNSRSEMNVSTLELGDSALYLCASSSAPGSGANVLTFGAGSRLTVL.

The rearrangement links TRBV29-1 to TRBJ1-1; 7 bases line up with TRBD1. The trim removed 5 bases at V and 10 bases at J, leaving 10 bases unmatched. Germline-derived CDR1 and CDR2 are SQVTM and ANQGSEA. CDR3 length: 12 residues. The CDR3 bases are TGCAGCGTTCTTGACAGGGATCGGCGAGCTTTCTTT. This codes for CSVLDRDRRAFF.